These 12 T cell receptor beta chains were all obtained from the same sample, sequenced in a study of T cells in Graves' hyperthyroidism and ophthalmopathy. Researchers amplified the TCR beta CDR3 regions from RNA transcripts. During a first-round RT-PCR of the TCR CDR3, the HTBI primer set was used. TCRdb reanalysed the multiplex PCR reads using MiXCR and keeps one entry per CDR3 protein. Here the sample spans 550,000 to 800,000 distinct CDR3 sequences, 15% to 20% being singletons. Sequencing used blood. The origin of the receptors is a man aged 45-65 years with Graves' hyperthyroidism.

This clonotype was recorded many times. The rearrangement joins TRBV15 to TRBJ2-4; D uncertain. The V end was cut by 0 bases, the J end by 0 bases, with 15 bases between. This CDR3 is 18 amino acids long. Germline values: CDR1 LNHNV, CDR2 YYDKDF (reference sequence). In DNA form, the CDR3 reads TGTGCCACCAGCAGAGATCTGAACCCAGACCTAGCCAAAAACATTCAGTACTTC. Translating gives CATSRDLNPDLAKNIQYF.

The sample holds many counts of this clonotype. The chain links TRBV28 to TRBJ2-7; D may correspond to TRBD1 or TRBD2 (5 bases each). The CDR3 length is 14 residues. Per germline, CDR1 MDHEN and CDR2 SYDVKM. Trimming left V 3 bases short and J 3 bases short, with 12 bases between. CDR3 coding DNA: TGTGCCAGCAGTTTGGGGGAATCAATCTACGAGCAGTACTTC. Translation: CASSLGESIYEQYF.

The chain combines TRBV5-1 with TRBJ2-7, with D tentatively TRBD1 (5 bases). The length of the CDR3 is 13 residues. Per the germline V gene, CDR1 is SGHRS and CDR2 is YFSETQ. V dropped 6 bases and J dropped 2 bases, with 12 bases sitting between them. In nucleotides, the CDR3 is TGCGCCAGCACCCCGGACACCCCCTACGAGCAGTACTTC. Its protein product is CASTPDTPYEQYF.

The chain employs TRBV18 and TRBJ1-2, with TRBD1 matching over 8 bases. The germline CDR1 and CDR2 sequences are KGHSH and LQKENI. The CDR3 sequence is 15 residues long. V lost 4 bases to trimming and J lost 6 bases; unmatched junction nucleotides: 10. CDR3 loop: CASSRSKDRENGYTF. As DNA, the CDR3 is TGTGCCAGCTCACGATCGAAGGACAGGGAGAATGGCTACACCTTC.

This clonotype came up many times. This chain joins TRBV28 and TRBJ1-5; 9 nucleotides match TRBD1. CDR3 length equals 15 residues. Germline trimming cut 6 bases from V and 4 bases from J; bases unmatched to any gene: 7. Germline V gives CDR1 MDHEN, CDR2 SYDVKM. Here the CDR3 DNA reads TGTGCCAGCAGCCAAACAGGGGGCTGGAATCAGCCCCAGCATTTT. This codes for CASSQTGGWNQPQHF.

This clonotype was counted ten times or more. The rearrangement links TRBV7-9 to TRBJ2-5; tentatively, D is TRBD2 (5 bases). The CDR3 spans 13 residues. Deletions cut 4 bases from V and 5 bases from J, with 11 bases between. Germline loops: CDR1 SEHNR, CDR2 FQNEAQ (reference sequence). Written as DNA, the CDR3 is TGTGCCAGCAGCTCAGAGGGAGACGAGACCCAGTACTTC. Its translation is CASSSEGDETQYF.

This clonotype showed up many times. This chain joins TRBV10-3 and TRBJ2-5; 8 nucleotides agree with TRBD1. J lost 5 bases, V lost 0 bases, and 11 bases had no gene match. This CDR3 is 17 amino acids long. CDR1 ENHRY and CDR2 SYGVKD come from the germline V gene. The CDR3 DNA reads as TGTGCCATCAGTGAGTCCCTCTTGGACAGGGTCGGGGAGACCCAGTACTTC. This gives the protein CAISESLLDRVGETQYF.

The sample holds many counts of this clonotype. This chain uses TRBV19 with TRBJ1-1; D not resolved. The CDR3 extends over 13 amino acids. V lost 1 base and J lost 5, with 8 bases in between. Germline assignment: CDR1 LNHDA and CDR2 SQIVND (reference sequence). The DNA of the CDR3 is TGTGCCAGTAGTATAGGGTCGGTAACTGAAGCTTTCTTT. This codes for CASSIGSVTEAFF.

This clonotype was counted many times. V and J are TRBV12-5 and TRBJ2-1, with 10 bases that match TRBD2. The CDR3 is 16 residues long. CDR1 is LGHNT and CDR2 is FRNRAP in the germline V gene. Losses at the gene ends were 0 bases for V and 8 bases for J; bases not matched to a gene: 7. In nucleotides, the CDR3 is TGTGCTAGTGGTTTGGTTGCTAGCGGGAGACATTATGAGCAGTTCTTC. This translates into CASGLVASGRHYEQFF.

The rearrangement joins TRBV29-1 to TRBJ2-7; 9 bases align to TRBD1. J was trimmed by 5 bases and V by 5 bases; bases with no gene match: 7. Germline CDR1 and CDR2: SQVTM and ANQGSEA. The CDR3 is made up of 13 amino acids. CDR3 amino acids: CSVTQGAYHEQYF. In DNA form, the CDR3 reads TGCAGCGTTACACAGGGGGCGTATCACGAGCAGTACTTC.

This clonotype was counted many times. This chain joins TRBV24-1 and TRBJ2-5; TRBD2 matches at 7 bases. V lost 6 bases and J lost 3; bases outside the gene matches: 3. Looked up from germline, CDR1 is KGHDR and CDR2 is SFDVKD. The CDR3 length is 13 residues. CDR3 nucleotide sequence: TGTGCCACCAGTAGCGGGGCGGAAGAGACCCAGTACTTC. Residues: CATSSGAEETQYF.

The V and J genes are TRBV28 and TRBJ2-3; D may be TRBD2 (6 bases). V was trimmed by 6 bases and J by 4 bases, leaving 20 bases between them. This CDR3 is built from 16 residues. Germline assignment: CDR1 MDHEN and CDR2 SYDVKM. The CDR3 protein is CASSLSGPHPADTQYF. In DNA, the CDR3 is TGTGCCAGCAGCCTGAGCGGGCCCCACCCCGCAGATACGCAGTATTTT.